Listed below are T cell receptor beta chains from one sample, sequenced in a study of radiation and T cells in renal cell carcinoma. Sequenced by immunoSEQ multiplex PCR; TCRdb stores in-frame clones only, minus some. This table holds 10,000 to 15,000 clones, over 60% found once. This sample comprised tumor tissue, obtained from a patient whose treatment was nephrectomy without radiotherapy. These receptor sequences come from an elderly woman with renal cell carcinoma. The CDR3 runs from the conserved cysteine through the conserved F or W. A D gene is named only where the DNA matches it firmly. Only part of the rows carry a size: once, few, many, or a class if the clone is expanded.

V gene,D gene,CDR3 length,J gene,clone size,CDR3 protein,CDR3 DNA
TRBV4-1,NA,17,TRBJ1-4,few,CASSQSVTRGTNEKLFF,TGCGCCAGCAGCCAGTCCGTGACCCGCGGAACTAATGAAAAACTGTTTTTT
TRBV9,NA,16,TRBJ2-3,NA,CASSASWTSSSDTQYF,TGTGCCAGCAGCGCCTCTTGGACATCTTCGTCCGATACGCAGTATTTT
TRBV6-5,NA,15,TRBJ2-7,few,CASSHRGDSPYEQYF,TGTGCCAGCAGCCACCGCGGAGACTCGCCCTACGAGCAGTACTTC
TRBV7-2,NA,14,TRBJ1-4,NA,CASSPTTNNEKLFF,TGTGCCAGCAGCCCCACAACGAACAATGAAAAACTGTTTTTT
TRBV6-5,TRBD1,14,TRBJ2-2,NA,CASSPQTGAGELFF,TGTGCCAGCAGTCCCCAGACAGGGGCCGGGGAGCTGTTTTTT
TRBV4-2,TRBD1,15,TRBJ1-6,NA,CASSQAGQGNSPLHF,TGTGCCAGCAGCCAGGCGGGACAGGGGAATTCACCCCTCCACTTT
TRBV18,TRBD2,14,TRBJ2-3,NA,CASSLGTSPDTQYF,TGTGCCAGCTCCCTTGGGACTAGCCCGGATACGCAGTATTTT
TRBV7-2,NA,14,TRBJ1-5,few,CASRLQGIRQPQHF,TGTGCCAGCAGGTTACAGGGCATCCGACAGCCCCAGCATTTT
TRBV23-1,TRBD1,16,TRBJ1-1,NA,CASSPKYRGKDTEAFF,TGCGCCAGCAGTCCAAAATACAGGGGGAAGGACACTGAAGCTTTCTTT
TRBV5-4,NA,14,TRBJ2-7,NA,CASSFRDKLYEQYF,TGTGCCAGCAGCTTTCGGGACAAATTATACGAGCAGTACTTC
TRBV4-2,NA,15,TRBJ1-4,NA,CASSQEVGASEKLFF,TGTGCCAGCAGCCAAGAGGTGGGGGCGTCTGAAAAACTGTTTTTT
TRBV7-9,NA,15,TRBJ2-3,NA,CASSLNAGNTDTQYF,TGTGCCAGCAGCTTAAACGCCGGGAACACAGATACGCAGTATTTT
TRBV9,NA,15,TRBJ1-3,NA,CASSVQGSDGNTIYF,TGTGCCAGCAGCGTACAGGGTTCGGATGGAAACACCATATATTTT
TRBV7-8,NA,12,TRBJ1-1,few,CASSKMDHEAFF,TGTGCCAGCAGCAAAATGGACCATGAAGCTTTCTTT
TRBV18,TRBD1,15,TRBJ1-1,NA,CASSPGQGPNTEAFF,TGTGCCAGCTCACCGGGACAGGGCCCGAACACTGAAGCTTTCTTT
TRBV5-8,TRBD1,17,TRBJ2-5,few,CASSLGTGGIPQETQYF,TGTGCCAGCAGCTTGGGGACAGGGGGGATACCTCAAGAGACCCAGTACTTC
TRBV12-5,NA,12,TRBJ2-3,NA,CASGLREDTQYF,TGTGCTAGTGGTTTGAGGGAAGATACGCAGTATTTT
TRBV6-1,NA,12,TRBJ1-6,medium-sized,CASSENSSPLHF,TGTGCCAGCAGTGAGAATAGTTCACCCCTCCACTTT
TRBV19,NA,15,TRBJ1-4,NA,CASSIRSTTNEKLFF,TGTGCCAGTAGTATAAGGTCCACAACTAATGAAAAACTGTTTTTT
TRBV10-3,NA,15,TRBJ2-3,NA,CAISLIGGVGDTQYF,TGTGCCATCAGTCTAATTGGGGGTGTGGGAGATACGCAGTATTTT
TRBV9,NA,18,TRBJ1-5,NA,CASSPWGPGTEVNQPQHF,TGTGCCAGCAGCCCCTGGGGCCCCGGGACCGAAGTCAATCAGCCCCAGCATTTT
TRBV6-1,NA,13,TRBJ1-5,NA,CASSEAVRQPQHF,TGTGCCAGCAGTGAAGCTGTAAGGCAGCCCCAGCATTTT
TRBV5-4,TRBD1,14,TRBJ2-4,few,CASSLQGAKNIQYF,TGTGCCAGCAGCCTGCAGGGGGCGAAAAACATTCAGTACTTC
TRBV4-3,NA,18,TRBJ1-5,few,CASSQDFQGTGGYQPQHF,TGCGCCAGCAGCCAAGATTTCCAGGGGACGGGGGGGTATCAGCCCCAGCATTTT